This record concerns one TCR beta chain sequence. In the authors' methods: Estimates of nucleated cell counts were drawn from the amplification of reference gene primers. The protocol was immunoSEQ multiplex PCR, while the TCRdb copy is restricted to in-frame clones and leaves out a portion. V and J calls and clone size are copied from that table; D and trimming were computed from the DNA. The table includes around 47,000 clones, approximately 82% detected once. These data originate in a study of blood T cell repertoires in COVID-19. The wider study: Acute-phase and convalescent COVID-19 samples originated in the United States, Italy and Spain. Sample material is recorded as cDNA or gDNA derived from T cells, B-cell-depleted T cells, or PBMCs.

Germline V CDR1 and CDR2: SGDLS, YYNGEE. Deletions cut 0 bases from V and 3 bases from J, with 13 bases between. The length of the CDR3 is 16 residues. The TCR originated in a man in his 70s with active COVID-19. Sequenced input: peripheral blood. The genes are TRBV9 and TRBJ1-3, with D perhaps matching TRBD1 (5 bases). The CDR3: CASSVGGQSGGNTIYF. CDR3 coding DNA: TGTGCCAGCAGCGTAGGGGGCCAGTCGGGTGGAAACACCATATATTTT.